This T cell receptor (beta chain) was captured in a study of shared clonotypes between healthy human individuals. Looking at the study overall: The composition of the donors was a couple of women and a few men aged 18 to 49. CD4 naive and CD4 memory each took three plates per donor, while CD8 naive took two and CD8 memory one.

Method: immunoSEQ multiplex PCR; TCRdb's copy keeps in-frame clones and lacks some. The repertoire holds about 580,000 clones, with 95% to 98% as singletons. Note on this clone: Its antigen remains unknown.

Overall study findings and caveats: Rarefaction showed that sequencing of sorted subsets was incomplete (despite large depth).

Naive CD8 populations comprised CD45RO-negative cells positively selected for CCR7, excluding terminally differentiated effector memory CD45RA+ cells. The CDR3 sequence is 14 residues long. V shed 5 bases and J shed 1 base, with 11 bases lying between them. Germline V gene sequence: CDR1 SGHAT, CDR2 FQNNGV. V is TRBV11-2 and J is TRBJ2-5; no clear D. What was sequenced was naive CD8+ T cells sorted from blood. The clonotype originates from a young man in good health. CDR3 coding DNA: TGTGCCAGCAGCCTCGGACCAGGCCAAGAGACCCAGTACTTC. It translates to CASSLGPGQETQYF.